A selection of T cell receptor beta chains follows, all from one sample in a study of blood T cell repertoires in COVID-19. Data came from immunoSEQ multiplex PCR; TCRdb stores just in-frame clones and leaves some out. The table records some 260,000 clones, 80% to 95% of them present only once. The sample was PBMCs or T cells enriched from blood (not recorded which). These receptors all stem from a young woman who had recovered from COVID-19. The CDR3 runs from the conserved cysteine through the conserved F or W. The order of the fields is clone size, V gene, D gene, J gene, CDR3 protein, CDR3 DNA. The D gene is left open where the match is weak. Size tells how often a clone was seen (once, few, many) or the class of an expanded clone, and some rows leave it out.

abundance: .
v_gene: TRBV5-6
d_gene: .
j_gene: TRBJ1-1
CDR3aa: CASSRGDQLTEAFF
CDR3nt: TGTGCCAGCAGCCGGGGAGACCAGCTCACTGAAGCTTTCTTT

abundance: .
v_gene: TRBV6-5
d_gene: .
j_gene: TRBJ1-4
CDR3aa: CASRVSQGNEKLFF
CDR3nt: TGTGCCAGCCGGGTTTCGCAGGGAAACGAAAAACTGTTTTTT

abundance: once
v_gene: TRBV5-1
d_gene: TRBD2
j_gene: TRBJ2-7
CDR3aa: CASSSSPGLGYEQYF
CDR3nt: TGCGCCAGCAGCTCTTCCCCGGGACTAGGGTACGAGCAGTACTTC

abundance: .
v_gene: TRBV29-1
d_gene: TRBD1
j_gene: TRBJ1-1
CDR3aa: CSVKERTGVTEAFF
CDR3nt: TGCAGCGTCAAAGAAAGGACAGGGGTTACTGAAGCTTTCTTT

abundance: .
v_gene: TRBV19
d_gene: TRBD2
j_gene: TRBJ2-1
CDR3aa: CASSTPGLAYNEQFF
CDR3nt: TGTGCCAGTAGTACCCCGGGACTAGCCTACAATGAGCAGTTCTTC

abundance: .
v_gene: TRBV19
d_gene: .
j_gene: TRBJ1-5
CDR3aa: CASSIGGTVNQPQHF
CDR3nt: TGTGCCAGTAGTATAGGTGGGACTGTCAATCAGCCCCAGCATTTT

abundance: .
v_gene: TRBV7-9
d_gene: .
j_gene: TRBJ1-6
CDR3aa: CASSRRDFNSPLHF
CDR3nt: TGTGCCAGCAGCCGCCGGGACTTTAATTCACCCCTCCACTTT

abundance: .
v_gene: TRBV19
d_gene: TRBD1
j_gene: TRBJ1-2
CDR3aa: CASSPWDRSNYGYTF
CDR3nt: TGTGCCAGTAGTCCCTGGGACAGGAGTAACTATGGCTACACCTTC

abundance: .
v_gene: TRBV2
d_gene: .
j_gene: TRBJ1-2
CDR3aa: CAAHGADYGYTF
CDR3nt: TGTGCCGCCCATGGGGCGGACTATGGCTACACCTTC

abundance: once
v_gene: TRBV3-1/TRBV3-2
d_gene: TRBD2
j_gene: TRBJ2-1
CDR3aa: CASSQESSGGLYNEQFF
CDR3nt: TGTGCCAGCAGCCAAGAATCTTCGGGGGGGTTGTACAATGAGCAGTTCTTC

abundance: .
v_gene: TRBV5-8
d_gene: TRBD1
j_gene: TRBJ1-2
CDR3aa: CASSFVWTGVTQLHGYTF
CDR3nt: TGTGCCAGCAGCTTCGTTTGGACAGGGGTTACCCAGCTTCATGGCTACACCTTC

abundance: .
v_gene: TRBV21-1
d_gene: .
j_gene: TRBJ2-3
CDR3aa: CASSKGQGPSDTQYF
CDR3nt: TGTGCCAGCAGCAAAGGACAGGGTCCGTCAGATACGCAGTATTTT

abundance: .
v_gene: TRBV28
d_gene: .
j_gene: TRBJ1-4
CDR3aa: CASSLGGYEKLFF
CDR3nt: TGTGCCAGCAGTTTAGGGGGGTATGAAAAACTGTTTTTT

abundance: .
v_gene: TRBV16
d_gene: TRBD1
j_gene: TRBJ2-7
CDR3aa: CASSQSPLDRAGYEQYF
CDR3nt: TGTGCCAGCAGCCAATCCCCTTTGGACAGGGCAGGGTACGAGCAGTACTTC

abundance: .
v_gene: TRBV12-3/TRBV12-4
d_gene: .
j_gene: TRBJ1-2
CDR3aa: CASSPGEGYTF
CDR3nt: TGTGCCAGCAGCCCTGGGGAGGGCTACACCTTC

abundance: .
v_gene: TRBV6-5
d_gene: .
j_gene: TRBJ1-5
CDR3aa: CASSRTGGRNQPQHF
CDR3nt: TGTGCCAGCAGTCGGACGGGAGGTCGCAATCAGCCCCAGCATTTT

abundance: .
v_gene: TRBV7-9
d_gene: TRBD1
j_gene: TRBJ2-3
CDR3aa: CASSLKRTGSDTQYF
CDR3nt: TGTGCCAGCAGCTTAAAACGGACAGGGTCAGATACGCAGTATTTT

abundance: .
v_gene: TRBV29-1
d_gene: .
j_gene: TRBJ2-1
CDR3aa: CSVQGNHGLNYNEQFF
CDR3nt: TGCAGCGTCCAGGGAAACCACGGACTAAACTACAATGAGCAGTTCTTC

abundance: .
v_gene: TRBV12-3/TRBV12-4
d_gene: .
j_gene: TRBJ2-5
CDR3aa: CASSPKETQYF
CDR3nt: TGTGCCAGCAGCCCTAAGGAGACCCAGTACTTC

abundance: .
v_gene: TRBV2
d_gene: TRBD1
j_gene: TRBJ2-1
CDR3aa: CASRWTGGRNEQFF
CDR3nt: TGTGCCAGCAGATGGACAGGGGGCCGCAATGAGCAGTTCTTC

abundance: .
v_gene: TRBV5-1
d_gene: TRBD2
j_gene: TRBJ2-2
CDR3aa: CASSPIAVAGPTGELFF
CDR3nt: TGCGCCAGCAGCCCCATCGCAGTAGCGGGACCCACCGGGGAGCTGTTTTTT

abundance: .
v_gene: TRBV7-2
d_gene: TRBD1
j_gene: TRBJ1-5
CDR3aa: CASSLVGQGGNQPQHF
CDR3nt: TGTGCCAGCAGCTTAGTGGGACAGGGTGGCAATCAGCCCCAGCATTTT

abundance: .
v_gene: TRBV5-1
d_gene: TRBD1
j_gene: TRBJ1-6
CDR3aa: CASSLGTGTGSGNSPLHF
CDR3nt: TGCGCCAGCAGCTTGGGTACCGGGACAGGGTCGGGTAATTCACCCCTCCACTTT

abundance: .
v_gene: TRBV10-3
d_gene: TRBD1
j_gene: TRBJ1-2
CDR3aa: CAISAAGGSYGYTF
CDR3nt: TGTGCCATCAGTGCAGCAGGGGGTAGTTATGGCTACACCTTC

abundance: .
v_gene: TRBV7-9
d_gene: TRBD1
j_gene: TRBJ1-2
CDR3aa: CASSLVAQGGYGYTF
CDR3nt: TGTGCCAGCAGCTTAGTGGCTCAGGGGGGCTATGGCTACACCTTC

abundance: .
v_gene: TRBV5-6
d_gene: .
j_gene: TRBJ1-5
CDR3aa: CASSLSGNQPQHF
CDR3nt: TGTGCCAGCAGCTTATCGGGCAATCAGCCCCAGCATTTT

abundance: few
v_gene: TRBV6-5
d_gene: TRBD1
j_gene: TRBJ2-7
CDR3aa: CASSYSTGGAVEQYF
CDR3nt: TGTGCCAGCAGTTACTCGACAGGGGGCGCGGTCGAGCAGTACTTC

abundance: once
v_gene: TRBV7-2
d_gene: .
j_gene: TRBJ1-6
CDR3aa: CASSPMTKSPLHF
CDR3nt: TGTGCCAGCAGTCCTATGACAAAGTCACCCCTCCACTTT

abundance: .
v_gene: TRBV28
d_gene: .
j_gene: TRBJ2-5
CDR3aa: CASSTLRGQETQYF
CDR3nt: TGTGCCAGCTCCACGCTCCGGGGGCAAGAGACCCAGTACTTC

abundance: .
v_gene: TRBV28
d_gene: TRBD1
j_gene: TRBJ2-7
CDR3aa: CASSLRQGAASVNF
CDR3nt: TGTGCCAGCAGTTTAAGGCAGGGGGCTGCCTCGGTAAACTTC

abundance: .
v_gene: TRBV10-3
d_gene: TRBD2
j_gene: TRBJ2-1
CDR3aa: CAISGTSGGAEQFF
CDR3nt: TGTGCCATCAGTGGGACTAGCGGGGGAGCTGAGCAGTTCTTC

abundance: .
v_gene: TRBV7-8
d_gene: TRBD2
j_gene: TRBJ2-7
CDR3aa: CASSFTLGGSGSVVGYEQYF
CDR3nt: TGTGCCAGCAGCTTCACCTTGGGGGGTAGCGGGAGTGTTGTGGGCTACGAGCAGTACTTC

abundance: .
v_gene: TRBV7-8
d_gene: .
j_gene: TRBJ1-1
CDR3aa: CASSFSGGAEAFF
CDR3nt: TGTGCCAGCAGCTTTAGTGGAGGGGCCGAAGCTTTCTTT

abundance: .
v_gene: TRBV9
d_gene: .
j_gene: TRBJ2-1
CDR3aa: CASSTLTASYNEQFF
CDR3nt: TGTGCCAGCAGCACACTAACGGCCTCCTACAATGAGCAGTTCTTC

abundance: .
v_gene: TRBV2
d_gene: .
j_gene: TRBJ2-3
CDR3aa: CASSEDGASATDTQYF
CDR3nt: TGTGCCAGCAGTGAAGACGGGGCTAGCGCGACAGATACGCAGTATTTT

abundance: .
v_gene: TRBV25-1
d_gene: .
j_gene: TRBJ1-6
CDR3aa: CASSEGLLNRSPLHF
CDR3nt: TGTGCCAGCAGTGAAGGCCTCCTTAACAGGTCACCCCTCCACTTT

abundance: .
v_gene: TRBV3-1/TRBV3-2
d_gene: .
j_gene: TRBJ1-1
CDR3aa: CASSWTAKAEAFF
CDR3nt: TGTGCCAGCAGCTGGACAGCGAAGGCTGAAGCTTTCTTT

abundance: .
v_gene: TRBV27
d_gene: .
j_gene: TRBJ1-3
CDR3aa: CASRYRLAGDPGNTIYF
CDR3nt: TGTGCCAGCAGATACCGTTTGGCAGGGGATCCTGGAAACACCATATATTTT

abundance: .
v_gene: TRBV20-1
d_gene: TRBD2
j_gene: TRBJ2-7
CDR3aa: CSASRSGGVGEQYF
CDR3nt: TGCAGTGCTAGTAGGAGCGGGGGGGTAGGCGAGCAGTACTTC

abundance: .
v_gene: TRBV19
d_gene: .
j_gene: TRBJ1-5
CDR3aa: CASSIQGLNNQPQHF
CDR3nt: TGTGCCAGTAGTATCCAGGGGTTGAACAATCAGCCCCAGCATTTT

abundance: once
v_gene: TRBV6-2/TRBV6-3
d_gene: TRBD1
j_gene: TRBJ2-6
CDR3aa: CASSYRQGVSGANVLTF
CDR3nt: TGTGCCAGCAGTTACAGGCAGGGGGTATCTGGGGCCAACGTCCTGACTTTC

abundance: .
v_gene: TRBV11-2
d_gene: TRBD1
j_gene: TRBJ2-1
CDR3aa: CASSLSGTGWNNEQFF
CDR3nt: TGTGCCAGCAGCTTATCAGGGACAGGATGGAACAATGAGCAGTTCTTC

abundance: once
v_gene: TRBV11-3
d_gene: .
j_gene: TRBJ2-3
CDR3aa: CASSQRTTRYTDTQYF
CDR3nt: TGTGCCAGCAGCCAAAGGACTACTCGTTACACAGATACGCAGTATTTT

abundance: .
v_gene: TRBV9
d_gene: TRBD1
j_gene: TRBJ1-2
CDR3aa: CASSVGDSLYGYTF
CDR3nt: TGTGCCAGCAGCGTAGGGGACAGCCTCTATGGCTACACCTTC

abundance: .
v_gene: TRBV3-1/TRBV3-2
d_gene: .
j_gene: TRBJ2-3
CDR3aa: CASSQNQRESAYF
CDR3nt: TGTGCCAGCAGCCAAAACCAGCGAGAAAGTGCGTATTTT

abundance: once
v_gene: TRBV28
d_gene: .
j_gene: TRBJ2-6
CDR3aa: CASRHETEYRRSGANVLTF
CDR3nt: TGTGCCAGCAGGCACGAGACAGAATACCGGCGCTCTGGGGCCAACGTCCTGACTTTC

abundance: .
v_gene: TRBV2
d_gene: .
j_gene: TRBJ2-7
CDR3aa: CASSLGPLYEQYF
CDR3nt: TGTGCCAGCAGCCTAGGCCCCCTCTACGAGCAGTACTTC

abundance: .
v_gene: TRBV2
d_gene: .
j_gene: TRBJ2-3
CDR3aa: CASRSGQAQYF
CDR3nt: TGTGCCAGCAGAAGCGGTCAGGCGCAGTATTTT

abundance: .
v_gene: TRBV19
d_gene: .
j_gene: TRBJ2-7
CDR3aa: CASSISSFYEQYF
CDR3nt: TGTGCCAGTAGTATATCTAGTTTCTACGAGCAGTACTTC

abundance: .
v_gene: TRBV11-3
d_gene: TRBD1
j_gene: TRBJ1-1
CDR3aa: CASSLSRQGEAFF
CDR3nt: TGTGCCAGCAGCTTATCCAGACAGGGAGAAGCTTTCTTT

abundance: .
v_gene: TRBV18
d_gene: .
j_gene: TRBJ1-1
CDR3aa: CASSPVAGVLNTEAFF
CDR3nt: TGTGCCAGCTCACCGGTGGCAGGTGTTTTGAACACTGAAGCTTTCTTT

abundance: .
v_gene: TRBV7-3
d_gene: TRBD1
j_gene: TRBJ1-2
CDR3aa: CASSDSTQGYHTF
CDR3nt: TGTGCCAGCAGCGACTCAACACAGGGGTACCACACCTTC

abundance: .
v_gene: TRBV7-9
d_gene: .
j_gene: TRBJ1-3
CDR3aa: CASSLNFGNTIYF
CDR3nt: TGTGCCAGCAGCTTAAACTTCGGAAACACCATATATTTT